This TCR beta chain came from a study of CD8 T cells in ankylosing spondylitis. Regarding the study as a whole: Within ankylosing spondylitis blood, a TCR beta motif made up of fewer than ten highly homologous variants appeared to be characteristic.

CDR1 is DFQATT, CDR2 SNEGSKA, per germline (reference sequence). V shed 4 bases and J shed 1 base, with 22 bases lying between them. There are 17 residues in the CDR3. TCRdb passed the 5' RACE reads through MiXCR, listing each CDR3 protein once. The table includes some 240,000 distinct CDR3 sequences, roughly a quarter detected once. This clonotype has more than one count but fewer than ten. The antigen remains undetermined. The J gene is TRBJ2-5, the V gene TRBV20-1; D call uncertain. The material sequenced was blood, either unsorted or a sorted T cell fraction (not recorded which). The source is a male donor with ankylosing spondylitis or in good health (not recorded which). The DNA for the CDR3 is TGCAGTGCTACCGTGACCAACACGAGGAAACTCCAAGAGACCCAGTACTTC. Translated, it gives CSATVTNTRKLQETQYF.